Sequencing of this TCR beta chain was carried out in a study of blood T cell repertoires in COVID-19 (dated by TCRdb to about 2020). As for the study more broadly: Collaborator samples came from the United States, Italy and Spain and covered acute and convalescent phases of COVID-19. The prospective study material was composed of cDNA or gDNA derived from T cells, B-cell-depleted T cells, or PBMCs. Deeply sampled blood TCRbeta repertoires from subjects exposed to, actively infected with, or recovered from COVID-19 were included in the dataset. The repertoires were made available in a free public database intended to serve as a resource for research on the immune response to SARS-CoV-2. The samples were drawn from the first 160 participants of the ongoing ImmuneRACE study and from 1,254 subjects provided by 6 global collaborators. Nearly every sample came with metadata listing a de-identified subject ID, COVID-19 status, age in years and sex. Where HLA class I and class II types were available, the types were taken from metadata supplied by the sample provider, not from assay-based typing. Points the paper makes about the study in general: The quantity of clinical and demographic metadata differed by source and by participant and was supplied without curation.

Only a few counts were recorded for this clone. The specificity of this receptor is unknown. Qualities for individual bases were not recorded, and no much larger clone is one base off. The collaborating institutions used their own protocols to collect whole blood in K2EDTA tubes. For TCRbeta analysis, collaborator samples were shipped as frozen whole blood, as isolated PBMCs, or as DNA extracted from either sample type. TCRbeta CDR3 regions were amplified from genomic DNA using the immunoSEQ Assay, a bias-controlled multiplex PCR. The authors processed their data as follows. Within the assay, amplification of reference gene primers was used to estimate how many nucleated cells each sample contained. To quantify the absolute abundance of each unique TCRbeta CDR3 rearrangement, sequence reads were collapsed and filtered. For each sample, productive Simpson clonality was calculated as the square root of Simpson's diversity index across productive rearrangements. What TCRdb holds here is the immuneACCESS table cut down to in-frame rearrangements. Part of the clones is not present; checked against another copy, under half of the missing clones reflect an unresolved V gene, and the others are unexplained. For V, J and clone size, that table is used; D and trimming come from the DNA. The sample includes approximately 100,000 clones, with 87% observed a single time. In total, the top ten clones hold 6.2% of the sample.

From the germline V gene, CDR1 is MNHNS and CDR2 is SASEGT. Its CDR3 holds 15 amino acids, cysteine through phenylalanine. The retained sequence is limited to the CDR3, 45 bases, with the frame set at the first base. From V the trimming removes 2 bases and from J it removes 7 bases, while the gene matches leave 9 bases of the junction unaccounted for. This sequence originates from a human donor in a cohort sampled during active COVID-19. The receptor chain draws on TRBV6-1 and TRBJ2-7; the central 9 bases match TRBD1. Sequences were obtained from peripheral blood. In nucleotides, the sequence is TGTGCCAGCAGTGAAACGACAGGGGGGCGACGAGAGCAGTACTTC. This is translated as CASSETTGGRREQYF.